One TCR beta chain is described in this entry. Antigen unknown. cDNA prepared by RNA extraction and subsequent reverse transcription served as the template for sequencing. Assay: immunoSEQ multiplex PCR; the TCRdb copy retains only in-frame clones and omits some. The table lists 160,000 or so clones, less than 80% of them singletons. This specimen comes from a study of CD8+ T cells in alopecia areata. Whole-study context: Tofacitinib was taken orally by treated patients, and the dose was 5 to 10 mg twice daily. For 6 to 18 months, tofacitinib was taken, and 6 months off drug followed. Study-wide findings and caveats: Normal skin contains resident alphabeta T cells, and these are also sequenced in scalp samples. Higher clonality was seen in lesional scalp than in normal scalp, especially in alopecia totalis/universalis.

Germline V gene data show CDR1 as SQVTM and CDR2 as ANQGSEA. The CDR3 sequence is 14 residues long. V lost 0 bases and J lost 5, with 10 bases in between. Sample: CD8+ T cells sorted from blood, taken at week 0. The TCR was taken from a human donor with alopecia areata. The chain has TRBV29-1 and TRBJ2-2; possible D gene TRBD2, 5 bases. The CDR3 spells CSVEDLRETGELFF. The CDR3 region has the DNA TGCAGCGTTGAAGATCTACGGGAAACCGGGGAGCTGTTTTTT.